This T cell receptor (beta chain) is from a study of brain T cells in children with intractable seizures. About this clone itself: One end of the junction varies from germline; a read error may be responsible.

The repertoire was sequenced with immunoSEQ multiplex PCR; TCRdb's copy has only in-frame clones and lacks some. The profile shows about 80,000 clones, 91% of them singletons. The receptor comes from a girl aged 2 to 10 with Rasmussen encephalitis and intractable seizures. The material was peripheral blood, obtained at surgery.

The CDR3 sequence is CAISGTSNNEQFF. CDR3 coding DNA: TGTGCCATCAGCGGGACCTCCAACAATGAGCAGTTCTTC. This chain uses TRBV10-3 with TRBJ2-1; D assignment may be TRBD1 or TRBD2 (5 bases each). Looked up from germline, CDR1 is ENHRY and CDR2 is SYGVKD. The CDR3 is 13 amino acids.